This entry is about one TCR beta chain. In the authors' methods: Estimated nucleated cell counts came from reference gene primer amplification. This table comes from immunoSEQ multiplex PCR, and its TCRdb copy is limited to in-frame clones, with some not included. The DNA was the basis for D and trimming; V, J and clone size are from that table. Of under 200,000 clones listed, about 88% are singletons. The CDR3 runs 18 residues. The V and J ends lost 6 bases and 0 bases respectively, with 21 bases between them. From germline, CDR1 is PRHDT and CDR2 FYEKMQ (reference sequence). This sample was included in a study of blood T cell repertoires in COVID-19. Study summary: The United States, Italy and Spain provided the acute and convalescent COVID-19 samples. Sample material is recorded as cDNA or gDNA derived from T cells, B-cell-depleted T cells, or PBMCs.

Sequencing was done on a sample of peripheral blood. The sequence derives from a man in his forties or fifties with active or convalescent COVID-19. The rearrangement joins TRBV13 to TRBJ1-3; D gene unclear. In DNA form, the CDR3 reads TGTGCCAGCAGTTTCCGCGGGAGGGCCTTTAGCTCTGGAAACACCATATATTTT. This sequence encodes CASSFRGRAFSSGNTIYF. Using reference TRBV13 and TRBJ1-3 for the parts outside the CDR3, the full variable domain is AAGVIQSPRHLIKEKRETATLKCYPIPRHDTVYWYQQGPGQDPQFLISFYEKMQSDKGSIPDRFSAQQFSDYHSELNMSSLELGDSALYFCASSFRGRAFSSGNTIYFGEGSWLTVV.